A selection of T cell receptor beta chains follows, all from one sample in a study of cytomegalovirus exposure and HLA in healthy donors. Libraries were prepared by immunoSEQ multiplex PCR; TCRdb keeps only in-frame clonotypes and omits some of them. Among tens of thousands of clones, 73% were seen once, and the ten largest hold about 5%. Sequencing input: PBMCs. The receptors stem from a man aged 50-60 years in good health and CMV-seronegative. Each CDR3 is given without its conserved first and last residue.

j_gene: TRBJ2-5
v_gene: TRBV2
CDR3aa: ASPKDRGRRETQY

j_gene: TRBJ2-3
v_gene: TRBV5-1
CDR3aa: ASSLGSSGGFRIDTQY

j_gene: TRBJ1-2
v_gene: TRBV30
CDR3aa: ACTGVWYGYT

j_gene: TRBJ2-5
v_gene: TRBV7-9
CDR3aa: ASSSIKERRGWWETQY

j_gene: TRBJ1-1
v_gene: TRBV7-9
CDR3aa: ASSAPGTHAEAF

j_gene: TRBJ1-3
v_gene: TRBV28
CDR3aa: ASSPGRSSGNTIY

j_gene: TRBJ1-5
v_gene: TRBV19
CDR3aa: ASSIRRGQPQH

j_gene: TRBJ2-3
v_gene: TRBV10-2
CDR3aa: ASSESWLAGDTQY

j_gene: TRBJ1-2
v_gene: TRBV29-1
CDR3aa: SGWTGANYGYT

j_gene: TRBJ1-5
v_gene: TRBV19
CDR3aa: ASRMAGAGQPQH

j_gene: .
v_gene: TRBV4-1
CDR3aa: ASSQDFQGAGEQY

j_gene: .
v_gene: TRBV10-3
CDR3aa: AISDAGGLPYEQY

j_gene: TRBJ2-2
v_gene: TRBV6-6
CDR3aa: ASSLLAGGNTGELF

j_gene: TRBJ1-1
v_gene: TRBV6-1
CDR3aa: ASSEALGAFTEAF

j_gene: TRBJ2-1
v_gene: TRBV5-1
CDR3aa: ASSFFPYNEQF

j_gene: TRBJ1-2
v_gene: TRBV6-1
CDR3aa: ASLLQGVPLYGYT

j_gene: TRBJ1-5
v_gene: TRBV29-1
CDR3aa: SVGGGGQPQH

j_gene: TRBJ1-2
v_gene: TRBV7-2
CDR3aa: ASSLSATGGYGYT

j_gene: TRBJ2-2
v_gene: TRBV29-1
CDR3aa: SAAAGGRGGELF

j_gene: TRBJ1-3
v_gene: TRBV7-9
CDR3aa: ASSLGGQGKRGNTIY

j_gene: TRBJ2-3
v_gene: TRBV11-2
CDR3aa: ASSPLAGARTDTQY

j_gene: TRBJ2-1
v_gene: TRBV2
CDR3aa: ASSETGGRNEQF

j_gene: TRBJ1-2
v_gene: TRBV10-1
CDR3aa: ASSDSGQGFGGYT

j_gene: TRBJ1-1
v_gene: TRBV12-2
CDR3aa: ASRHFPSRLEQMNTEAF